A single sample is the source of the 13 T cell receptor beta chains below, sequenced in a study of T-cell reconstitution after alpha-beta-depleted transplantation in children. A TCRbeta library incorporating unique molecular identifiers was prepared. TCRdb redid the calling of the PCR reads with MiXCR, one entry per CDR3 protein. The sample shows around 960,000 distinct CDR3 sequences, roughly 29% of them seen only once. Source: PBMCs, mostly from graft donor cells, taken 360 days after TCRalphabeta/CD19-depleted stem cell transplant. Receptor source: a boy younger than two who had a stem cell transplant for SCID, so the T cells may come from the graft donor.

V and J are TRBV7-2 and TRBJ1-3; 7 bases match TRBD1. The trim removed 6 bases at V and 2 bases at J, leaving 7 bases unmatched. Per the germline V gene, CDR1 is SGHTA and CDR2 is FQGNSA. The CDR3 contains 15 residues. This chain's CDR3 is CASRLQGRTGNTIYF. The CDR3, as DNA: TGTGCCAGCAGGTTACAGGGGCGAACTGGAAACACCATATATTTT.

The chain combines TRBV5-1 with TRBJ2-2; no clear D. V lost 7 bases to trimming and J lost 2 bases, with 18 bases between them. This CDR3 has 16 amino acids. Germline V CDR1 and CDR2: SGHRS, YFSETQ. CDR3 sequence reads: CASSSGGNDNTGELFF. The CDR3 nucleotides read TGCGCCAGCTCCTCGGGCGGTAACGACAACACCGGGGAGCTGTTTTTT.

The V gene is TRBV7-8, the J gene TRBJ2-7, with TRBD2 as a possible D gene (6 bases). CDR3 length: 15 residues. V lost 1 base and J lost 6, with 16 bases in between. Germline V gene data show CDR1 as SGHVS and CDR2 as FQNEAQ. The CDR3 DNA follows: TGTGCCAGCAGCTTAGGGGGGAGCGGAGGGGCCGAGCAGTACTTC. Its translation is CASSLGGSGGAEQYF.

This sequence joins TRBV4-3 and TRBJ2-2, with D unresolved. This CDR3 is built from 13 residues. Trimming removed 2 bases from V and 7 bases from J, with 8 bases in between. Germline V gene sequence: CDR1 LGHNA, CDR2 YSLEER. CDR3 amino acids: CASSQPRNGELFF. The CDR3 DNA follows: TGCGCCAGCAGCCAACCCCGTAACGGGGAGCTGTTTTTT.

The V call is TRBV12-3 or TRBV12-4, the J call TRBJ2-7; D not certain. The CDR3 is 14 residues long. Trimming left V 3 bases short and J 6 bases short, with 15 bases between. CDR3 sequence (DNA): TGTGCCAGCAGTTTTCTGAGTAGGGTGGGCGAGCAGTACTTC. It encodes CASSFLSRVGEQYF.

The chain uses TRBV20-1 and TRBJ2-2; 7 bases align to TRBD2. The CDR3 loop spans 15 amino acids. The V segment lost 3 bases and the J segment 2 bases; nucleotides outside the gene matches: 6. CDR1 DFQATT and CDR2 SNEGSKA come from the germline V gene (reference sequence). Here the CDR3 DNA reads TGCAGTGCTAGGCGGGGGTCTATAAACACCGGGGAGCTGTTTTTT. Translated, it gives CSARRGSINTGELFF.

The chain recombines TRBV13 with TRBJ1-6; TRBD1 matches 7 bases. The CDR3 has 19 amino acids. J gave up 3 bases and V 0 bases, and 11 bases lay outside the gene matches. CDR1 and CDR2 (germline): PRHDT, FYEKMQ (reference sequence). In DNA form, the CDR3 reads TGTGCCAGCAGCTTAGGGACAGGGCGCAATGACCTCTATAATTCACCCCTCCACTTT. It yields the protein CASSLGTGRNDLYNSPLHF.

This clonotype showed up many times. The rearrangement links TRBV5-1 to TRBJ2-3, with no clear D. V lost 2 bases and J 0 bases, leaving 13 bases between the germline ends. CDR1 is SGHRS, CDR2 YFSETQ, per germline. The CDR3 runs to 16 residues. In DNA, the CDR3 is TGCGCCAGCAGCTTAACTGGTCCGGTCAGCACAGATACGCAGTATTTT. Its protein product is CASSLTGPVSTDTQYF.

This clonotype has a handful of counts. The V gene is TRBV12-3 or TRBV12-4, the J gene TRBJ1-3; D is possibly TRBD1 (5 bases). The length of the CDR3 is 14 residues. The V gene lost 5 bases and the J gene lost 2 bases, with 10 bases spanning the gap. This chain's CDR3 is CASSPGATGNTIYF. CDR3 nucleotide sequence: TGTGCCAGCAGTCCCGGGGCGACTGGAAACACCATATATTTT.

The chain is built from TRBV20-1 and TRBJ2-1, with 13 bases aligning to TRBD2. With V trimmed by 3 bases and J by 5 bases, 7 bases remained unmatched. CDR3 length: 16 amino acids. Germline CDR1 is DFQATT and CDR2 is SNEGSKA (reference sequence). For the CDR3, the DNA is TGCAGTGCTAGGACTAGCGGGGGGCGGGAGAACAATGAGCAGTTCTTC. It codes for CSARTSGGRENNEQFF.

This clonotype was recorded a few times. V and J are TRBV6-5 and TRBJ1-5; the D gene is possibly TRBD1 (5 bases). Deletions cut 1 base from V and 7 bases from J, with 26 bases between. The germline CDR1 and CDR2 sequences are MNHEY and SVGAGI. This CDR3 is built from 19 residues. DNA of the CDR3: TGTGCCAGCAGTTACTTTCCCGGTTCAGGGAGGAGATTGCGACAGCCCCAGCATTTT. Its translation: CASSYFPGSGRRLRQPQHF.

V and J are TRBV30 and TRBJ1-1; tentative D call: TRBD1 (6 bases). The ends were cut back, 2 bases at V and 5 bases at J, with 12 bases in the middle. CDR1 GTSNPN and CDR2 SVGIG come from the germline V gene (reference sequence). The CDR3 has 13 amino acids. The CDR3 DNA is TGTGCCTGGAGTCCAGGGGCGGTAACTGAAGCTTTCTTT. Residues: CAWSPGAVTEAFF.

In its sample, this clonotype was seen a few times. The gene calls are TRBV9 and TRBJ2-7, with TRBD2 matching over 7 bases. This CDR3 has 14 amino acids. Germline V gene sequence: CDR1 SGDLS, CDR2 YYNGEE. After removal of 6 bases from V and 1 base from J, the junction contained 7 bases not matched to a gene. The CDR3 DNA reads as TGTGCCAGCAATCCTAGCGGATTTTCCTACGAGCAGTACTTC. Residues: CASNPSGFSYEQYF.